This passage covers 12 T cell receptor beta chains from one sample sequenced in a study of identical twins' blood T cells. TCRdb redid the calling of the 5' RACE reads with MiXCR, one entry per CDR3 protein. There are 350,000 to 450,000 distinct CDR3 sequences in the sample; 28% occur only once, and 6.1% lies in the top ten. The sample taken for sequencing was PBMCs. The receptors come from a woman aged 18 to 55 in good health.

The rearrangement joins TRBV5-1 to TRBJ2-2, with D possibly being TRBD1 (6 bases). Germline loops: CDR1 SGHRS, CDR2 YFSETQ. The CDR3 loop spans 15 amino acids. Trimming left V 2 bases short and J 2 bases short, with 10 bases between. The CDR3 region has the DNA TGCGCCAGCAGCTTTGGGACACACAACACCGGGGAGCTGTTTTTT. It encodes CASSFGTHNTGELFF.

This clonotype has just a few counts. The chain combines TRBV4-3 with TRBJ1-2; 7 bases agree with TRBD1. J lost 5 bases, V lost 2 bases, and 11 bases had no gene match. CDR1 is LGHNA and CDR2 is YSLEER in the germline V gene. The CDR3 spans 16 residues. The CDR3 loop reads CASSQKQGFGKYGYTF. CDR3 DNA sequence: TGCGCCAGCAGCCAAAAACAGGGGTTTGGAAAGTATGGCTACACCTTC.

This clonotype showed up just once. The junction differs from germline at one of its ends, possibly a read error. The chain links TRBV6-4 to TRBJ1-1; weak D call: TRBD1 (6 bases). The CDR3 runs 13 residues. The germline V gene encodes CDR1 MRHNA and CDR2 SNTAGT. CDR3: CASSSTGNTGAFF. The CDR3 DNA reads as TGTGCCAGCAGCTCCACAGGGAACACTGGAGCTTTCTTT.

For this clonotype: A much larger clone differs from this one at a single base, so this may be a read error. The chain combines TRBV6-6 with TRBJ1-2; D ambiguous. CDR1 and CDR2 from the germline V gene are MNHNY and SVGAGI (reference sequence). This CDR3 has 13 residues. The V end lost 4 bases, the J end lost 8 bases, and 14 bases lay between the germline ends. CDR3 protein: CASSLLPLLGYTF. The CDR3 DNA reads TGTGCCAGCAGTTTGTTGCCCCTACTAGGCTACACCTTC.

On this clonotype: This CDR3 fails to terminate in the conserved phenylalanine or tryptophan, so it likely reflects a read error. The V gene is TRBV4-3, the J gene TRBJ1-2; 10 bases fit TRBD1. The CDR3 is made up of 13 amino acids. The germline gives CDR1 LGHNA, CDR2 YSLEER. V was clipped by 4 bases and J by 4 bases; unmatched bases: 0. CDR3 region: CASSRDRGYGYTI. The CDR3 DNA reads TGCGCCAGCAGCCGGGACAGGGGCTATGGCTACACCATC.

This rearrangement joins TRBV5-1 to TRBJ1-1, with D possibly matching TRBD1 (6 bases). The CDR3 covers 16 residues. CDR1 SGHRS and CDR2 YFSETQ come from the germline V gene. Trimming cost V 2 bases and J 0 bases, with 14 bases left between them. The CDR3 sequence: CASSFPQGGVNTEAFF. For the CDR3, the DNA is TGCGCCAGCAGCTTTCCACAGGGCGGGGTGAACACTGAAGCTTTCTTT.

In its sample, this clonotype was seen a few times. The chain recombines TRBV2 with TRBJ1-3; D unresolved. Germline V gene data show CDR1 as SNHLY and CDR2 as FYNNEI. The length of the CDR3 is 14 residues. Trimming took 5 bases from V and 0 from J, leaving 8 bases between them. CDR3 region: CASSSTNSGNTIYF. The CDR3 DNA reads as TGTGCCAGCAGTTCAACTAACTCTGGAAACACCATATATTTT.

This clonotype has a handful of counts. The chain joins TRBV20-1 to TRBJ1-1; D call uncertain. The CDR3 covers 15 residues. V lost 4 bases and J 0 bases, leaving 15 bases between the germline ends. The germline V gene encodes CDR1 DFQATT and CDR2 SNEGSKA (reference sequence). The CDR3 reads CSAKSRFLMNTEAFF. The CDR3 bases are TGCAGTGCTAAGTCACGGTTCCTAATGAACACTGAAGCTTTCTTT.

On this clonotype: A clone one base away is much larger, so this may be a read error. This chain uses TRBV20-1 with TRBJ2-3, with D hard to call. Germline V gives CDR1 DFQATT, CDR2 SNEGSKA (reference sequence). The CDR3 contains 12 residues. The CDR3: CSGQARTDAQYF. The CDR3 nucleotides read TGCAGTGGGCAAGCTAGAACAGATGCGCAGTATTTT.

This clonotype has just a few counts. This chain connects TRBV7-8 to TRBJ1-1; D possibly corresponds to TRBD1 (5 bases). This CDR3 has 15 amino acids. Germline CDR1 reads SGHVS; CDR2 reads FQNEAQ. Trimming removed 7 bases from V and 1 base from J, with 16 bases in between. The CDR3 protein is CASTSQTAGNTEAFF. In nucleotides, the CDR3 is TGTGCCAGCACCTCACAGACAGCGGGGAACACTGAAGCTTTCTTT.

This clonotype was detected many times. The J gene is TRBJ2-1, the V gene TRBV6-6; 9 bases line up with TRBD2. Per the germline V gene, CDR1 is MNHNY and CDR2 is SVGAGI (reference sequence). CDR3 length: 15 amino acids. Germline trimming cut 3 bases from V and 7 bases from J; bases unmatched to any gene: 7. The CDR3 nucleotides read TGTGCCAGCAGTTATCCCGGGACTAGCAAAAATGAGCAGTTCTTC. Encoded protein: CASSYPGTSKNEQFF.

The CDR3 protein is CASSQVFGLPGELFF. CDR3 sequence (DNA): TGTGCCAGCAGCCAAGTTTTCGGGTTACCCGGGGAGCTGTTTTTT. The chain links TRBV14 to TRBJ2-2; unclear D gene. The CDR3 sequence is 15 residues long. The germline V and J ends were trimmed by 1 base and 6 bases, with 12 bases remaining between them. Germline values: CDR1 SGHDN, CDR2 FVKESK.